This T cell receptor (beta chain) originates from a study of tumor and adjacent non-tumor tissue in lung cancer. Whole-study findings and limits: Shorter survival was associated with higher TCR diversity in tumors.

Three rounds of nested PCR, following a modified ARM-PCR protocol, produced the TCRbeta library. TCRdb passed the multiplex PCR reads through MiXCR, listing each CDR3 protein once. The data show approximately 150,000 distinct CDR3 sequences, around 61% seen once. RNA was extracted from bulk tissue without any cell sorting. In the case of this clonotype: The antigen is not known. A read error may account for a junction end that differs from germline.

What was sequenced was lung tumor tissue. The receptor was isolated from a man aged 55-75 years with small cell lung cancer.

The CDR3 spells CVSLRTSAWEQYF. The CDR3 region has the DNA TGTGTCAGCCTTAGGACGTCAGCCTGGGAGCAGTACTTC. The chain couples TRBV6-1 to TRBJ2-7; D gene ambiguous. This CDR3 is built from 13 residues. In germline, CDR1 is MNHNS, CDR2 SASEGT.